This is a list of T cell receptor beta chains from one sample in a study of T cell repertoires in cytomegalovirus infection. TCRdb independently ran MiXCR on the reads; one entry per CDR3 protein. This table holds roughly 730,000 distinct CDR3 sequences, around a third found once. These TCRs are of unknown antigen specificity. The source material was cultured PBMCs, sampled from culture after CMV antigen stimulation. These receptors originate from a human donor in good health (CMV status not recorded). Some clones in this sample may be carry-over from other donors' samples. CDR3s include the opening cysteine and the closing phenylalanine or tryptophan. A D gene is named only where the DNA matches it firmly. Rows may omit the clone size; those that give it use once, few, many or a size class.

J gene | V gene | clone size | D gene | CDR3 protein | CDR3 DNA
TRBJ1-4 | TRBV18 | once | NA | CASSQGEGTHEKLFF | TGTGCCAGCTCCCAAGGGGAAGGGACTCATGAAAAACTGTTTTTT
TRBJ1-4 | TRBV6-1 | NA | TRBD1 | CASSGGQGRSYEKLFF | TGTGCCAGCAGTGGGGGACAGGGACGATCGTATGAAAAACTGTTTTTT
TRBJ2-3 | TRBV6-6 | NA | NA | CASRQQGSDTQYF | TGTGCCAGCAGACAACAGGGCTCAGATACGCAGTATTTT
TRBJ1-3 | TRBV10-3 | NA | NA | CAISESDSSGNTIYF | TGTGCCATCAGTGAGTCGGACAGCTCTGGAAACACCATATATTTT
TRBJ1-2 | TRBV7-6 | NA | NA | CASSLGGSGVDGYTF | TGTGCCAGCAGCTTAGGAGGGTCGGGGGTTGATGGCTACACCTTC
TRBJ1-1 | TRBV20-1 | NA | NA | CSATSTTPGAFF | TGCAGTGCCACTAGTACTACACCGGGAGCTTTCTTT
TRBJ1-2 | TRBV7-2 | many | TRBD1 | CASSLDRDYGYTF | TGTGCCAGCAGCTTGGACAGGGACTATGGCTACACCTTC
TRBJ2-5 | TRBV10-3 | once | TRBD2 | CATRGGQETQYF | TGTGCCACCCGGGGGGGTCAAGAGACCCAGTACTTC
TRBJ2-7 | TRBV7-2 | few | NA | CASSLATGRGTYEQYF | TGTGCCAGCAGCTTAGCGACAGGAAGGGGAACCTACGAGCAGTACTTC
TRBJ1-5 | TRBV7-6 | NA | NA | CASSSSSAGDQPQHF | TGTGCCAGCAGCTCCTCGAGCGCCGGGGATCAGCCCCAGCATTTT
TRBJ1-1 | TRBV5-4 | many | NA | CASSKTANTEAFF | TGTGCCAGCAGCAAGACAGCGAACACTGAAGCTTTCTTT
TRBJ2-5 | TRBV5-1 | few | NA | CASSDQTVGGTQYF | TGCGCCAGCAGCGATCAGACGGTCGGGGGGACCCAGTACTTC
TRBJ1-1 | TRBV6-1 | few | NA | CASSYDLNTEAFF | TGTGCCAGCAGTTATGATCTAAACACTGAAGCTTTCTTT
TRBJ1-6 | TRBV20-1 | NA | NA | CSAIRLSSPLHF | TGCAGTGCAATAAGATTGAGTTCACCCCTCCACTTT
TRBJ1-1 | TRBV6-1 | NA | NA | CASSYGTQFGEAFF | TGTGCCAGCAGTTACGGCACTCAATTCGGTGAAGCTTTCTTT
TRBJ1-5 | TRBV2 | NA | NA | CASSVTQFNQPQHF | TGTGCCAGCAGTGTTACACAGTTTAACCAGCCCCAGCATTTT
TRBJ2-3 | TRBV12-3/TRBV12-4 | many | TRBD2 | CASSYQPTSGDTDTQYF | TGTGCCAGCAGTTACCAACCGACTAGCGGGGACACAGATACGCAGTATTTT
TRBJ1-5 | TRBV7-2 | many | TRBD1 | CASSRKTGEGQPQHF | TGTGCCAGCAGCCGCAAAACAGGGGAGGGTCAGCCCCAGCATTTT
TRBJ2-3 | TRBV28 | NA | TRBD2 | CASGRGSGGRDTQYF | TGTGCCAGCGGTCGTGGAAGCGGGGGTAGAGATACGCAGTATTTT
TRBJ2-7 | TRBV6-6 | NA | NA | CASTLGPGYEQYF | TGTGCCAGCACCCTCGGGCCGGGGTACGAGCAGTACTTC
TRBJ2-1 | TRBV6-6 | NA | NA | CASSSNVPSYNEQFF | TGTGCCAGCAGCTCTAACGTCCCGTCCTACAATGAGCAGTTCTTC
TRBJ2-4 | TRBV10-3 | few | TRBD2 | CAISETGLVAKNIQYF | TGTGCCATCAGTGAGACCGGACTAGTAGCCAAAAACATTCAGTACTTC
TRBJ1-4 | TRBV12-3/TRBV12-4 | few | NA | CASRAQSVEEKLFF | TGTGCCAGCAGGGCACAGTCCGTAGAGGAAAAACTGTTTTTT
TRBJ2-7 | TRBV15 | NA | NA | CATSGGESAYEQYF | TGTGCCACCAGCGGAGGGGAGTCGGCCTACGAGCAGTACTTC
TRBJ2-2 | TRBV5-4 | NA | TRBD1 | CASSLVPGQGLELFF | TGTGCCAGCAGCTTGGTCCCGGGACAGGGCCTGGAGCTGTTTTTT
TRBJ2-3 | TRBV4-3 | NA | TRBD2 | CASSQVGLEQDTQYF | TGCGCCAGCAGCCAAGTGGGACTAGAGCAAGATACGCAGTATTTT
TRBJ1-2 | TRBV6-1 | few | NA | CASSEVFLGYTF | TGTGCCAGCAGTGAAGTATTTCTTGGCTACACCTTC
TRBJ2-7 | TRBV6-1 | NA | NA | CASSPWGEQYF | TGTGCCAGCAGTCCGTGGGGCGAGCAGTACTTC
TRBJ2-7 | TRBV2 | NA | TRBD2 | CASSRIAGVYEQYF | TGTGCCAGCAGTAGGATAGCGGGGGTATACGAGCAGTACTTC
TRBJ2-1 | TRBV6-5 | NA | TRBD2 | CASSLVPLGAGERYEQFF | TGTGCCAGCAGTTTGGTACCTTTGGGAGCGGGAGAAAGGTATGAGCAGTTCTTC
TRBJ2-6 | TRBV28 | few | NA | CASRLIGISGANVLTF | TGTGCCAGCCGCCTCATTGGGATCTCTGGGGCCAACGTCCTGACTTTC
TRBJ2-7 | TRBV11-2 | few | TRBD2 | CASSLASGRDYEQYF | TGTGCCAGCAGCTTAGCGAGCGGGAGGGACTACGAGCAGTACTTC
TRBJ2-4 | TRBV20-1 | NA | NA | CSARSGTIPGKNIQYF | TGCAGTGCTAGATCCGGGACGATACCAGGCAAAAACATTCAGTACTTC
TRBJ1-1 | TRBV28 | NA | NA | CASTRAGGPLNTEAFF | TGTGCCAGCACCCGGGCGGGGGGGCCCTTGAACACTGAAGCTTTCTTT
TRBJ1-4 | TRBV20-1 | NA | TRBD1 | CSAPAGDRGYEKLFF | TGCAGTGCTCCTGCTGGGGACAGGGGTTATGAAAAACTGTTTTTT
TRBJ1-1 | TRBV15 | NA | NA | CATSRDNGPGQTEAFF | TGTGCCACCAGCAGAGATAACGGCCCGGGGCAAACTGAAGCTTTCTTT
TRBJ2-5 | TRBV15 | NA | NA | CATSRGTSQETQYF | TGTGCCACCAGCAGAGGGACGAGCCAAGAGACCCAGTACTTC
TRBJ1-1 | TRBV6-1 | few | NA | CASSYFTGDTEAFF | TGTGCCAGCAGTTACTTTACAGGTGACACTGAAGCTTTCTTT
TRBJ2-5 | TRBV3-1 | once | NA | CASSQDRVDRQETQYF | TGTGCCAGCAGCCAAGATAGGGTAGACAGGCAAGAGACCCAGTACTTC
TRBJ1-1 | TRBV6-2/TRBV6-3 | once | NA | CASSKYEGGSAFF | TGTGCCAGCAGTAAGTACGAAGGGGGATCGGCTTTCTTT
TRBJ2-2 | TRBV7-2 | many | TRBD1 | CASSAGTGGTGELFF | TGTGCCAGCAGCGCTGGGACAGGGGGCACCGGGGAGCTGTTTTTT
TRBJ1-1 | TRBV7-2 | many | NA | CASSLVEGTEAFF | TGTGCCAGCAGCTTAGTCGAGGGCACTGAAGCTTTCTTT
TRBJ2-5 | TRBV4-3 | few | TRBD1 | CASSPYLGQEGETQYF | TGCGCCAGCAGCCCCTACCTGGGACAGGAGGGCGAGACCCAGTACTTC
TRBJ1-5 | TRBV7-8 | many | NA | CASSLRGAVNQPQHF | TGTGCCAGCAGCTTAAGGGGGGCAGTCAATCAGCCCCAGCATTTT
TRBJ2-1 | TRBV7-9 | many | TRBD2 | CASSLEKRGTTGNEQFF | TGTGCCAGCAGCTTGGAGAAGCGGGGGACTACTGGGAATGAGCAGTTCTTC
TRBJ1-2 | TRBV7-6 | NA | TRBD1 | CASSPGQDYYGYTF | TGTGCCAGCAGCCCCGGACAGGACTACTATGGCTACACCTTC
TRBJ2-2 | TRBV28 | NA | TRBD2 | CASSWDYFRELFF | TGTGCCAGCAGTTGGGACTATTTTCGGGAGCTGTTTTTT
TRBJ2-1 | TRBV7-2 | many | TRBD2 | CASSLPGTSGYNEQFF | TGTGCCAGCAGCTTGCCCGGGACTAGCGGCTACAATGAGCAGTTCTTC
TRBJ2-3 | TRBV27 | few | NA | CASSLLAPRWDTQYF | TGTGCCAGCAGTTTACTAGCGCCTCGGTGGGATACGCAGTATTTT
TRBJ1-1 | TRBV28 | NA | NA | CASRPVHTEAFF | TGTGCCAGCAGACCTGTACACACTGAAGCTTTCTTT
TRBJ1-2 | TRBV7-2 | many | NA | CASSLGTFDGYTF | TGTGCCAGCAGCCTCGGGACCTTTGATGGCTACACCTTC
TRBJ2-3 | TRBV15 | NA | TRBD2 | CATSRGGGDTQYF | TGTGCCACCAGCAGAGGGGGGGGTGATACGCAGTATTTT
TRBJ2-1 | TRBV7-2 | NA | NA | CVSSQVGGSIRNEQFF | TGTGTCAGCAGCCAAGTAGGCGGCTCAATAAGGAATGAGCAGTTCTTC
TRBJ2-3 | TRBV5-6 | few | NA | CASSFSVRPSTDTQYF | TGTGCCAGCAGCTTCAGCGTCAGACCTAGCACAGATACGCAGTATTTT
TRBJ2-1 | TRBV7-9 | NA | TRBD1 | CASSPRQGSRNEQFF | TGTGCCAGCAGCCCCCGACAGGGGTCAAGGAATGAGCAGTTCTTC